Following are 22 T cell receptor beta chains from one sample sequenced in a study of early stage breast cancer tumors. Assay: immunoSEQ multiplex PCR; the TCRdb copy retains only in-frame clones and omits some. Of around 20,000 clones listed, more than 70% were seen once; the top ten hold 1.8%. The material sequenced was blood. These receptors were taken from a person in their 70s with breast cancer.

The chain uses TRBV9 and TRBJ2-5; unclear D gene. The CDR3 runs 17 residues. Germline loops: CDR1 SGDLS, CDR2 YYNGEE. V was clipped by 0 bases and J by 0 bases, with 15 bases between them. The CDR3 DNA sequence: TGTGCCAGCAGCGTAGAGACTCATGCTCCGTACCAAGAGACCCAGTACTTC. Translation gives CASSVETHAPYQETQYF.

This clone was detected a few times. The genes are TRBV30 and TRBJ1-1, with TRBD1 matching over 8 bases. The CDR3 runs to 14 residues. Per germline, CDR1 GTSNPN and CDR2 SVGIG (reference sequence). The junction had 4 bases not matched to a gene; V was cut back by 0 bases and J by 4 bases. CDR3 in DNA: TGTGCCTGGAGTGTACAGGGGGAGCGCACTGAAGCTTTCTTT. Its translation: CAWSVQGERTEAFF.

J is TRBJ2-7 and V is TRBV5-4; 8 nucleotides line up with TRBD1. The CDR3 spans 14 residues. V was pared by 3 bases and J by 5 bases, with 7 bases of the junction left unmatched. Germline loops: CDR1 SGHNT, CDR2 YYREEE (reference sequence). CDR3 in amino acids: CASSSPQGADEQYF. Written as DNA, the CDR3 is TGTGCCAGCAGCTCCCCGCAGGGGGCAGACGAGCAGTACTTC. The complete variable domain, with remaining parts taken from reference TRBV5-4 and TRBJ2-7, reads ETGVTQSPTHLIKTRGQQVTLRCSSQSGHNTVSWYQQALGQGPQFIFQYYREEENGRGNFPPRFSGLQFPNYSSELNVNALELDDSALYLCASSSPQGADEQYFGPGTRLTVT.

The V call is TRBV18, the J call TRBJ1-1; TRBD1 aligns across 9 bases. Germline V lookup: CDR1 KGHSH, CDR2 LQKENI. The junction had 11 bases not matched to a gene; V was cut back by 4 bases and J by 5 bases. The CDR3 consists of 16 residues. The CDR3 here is CASSLSGDRVGTEAFF. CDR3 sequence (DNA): TGTGCCAGCTCACTGTCTGGGGACAGGGTAGGGACTGAAGCTTTCTTT.

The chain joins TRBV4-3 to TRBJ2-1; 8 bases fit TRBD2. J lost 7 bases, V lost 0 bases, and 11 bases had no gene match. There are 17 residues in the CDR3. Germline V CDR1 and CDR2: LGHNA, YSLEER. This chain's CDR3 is CASSQDPLAGISNEQFF. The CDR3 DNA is TGCGCCAGCAGCCAAGATCCCCTAGCGGGTATTTCGAATGAGCAGTTCTTC.

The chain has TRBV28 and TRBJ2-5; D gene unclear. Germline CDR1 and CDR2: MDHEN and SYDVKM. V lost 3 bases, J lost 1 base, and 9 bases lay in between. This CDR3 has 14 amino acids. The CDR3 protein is CASSFLGSQETQYF. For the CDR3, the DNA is TGTGCCAGCAGTTTTTTGGGCAGCCAAGAGACCCAGTACTTC.

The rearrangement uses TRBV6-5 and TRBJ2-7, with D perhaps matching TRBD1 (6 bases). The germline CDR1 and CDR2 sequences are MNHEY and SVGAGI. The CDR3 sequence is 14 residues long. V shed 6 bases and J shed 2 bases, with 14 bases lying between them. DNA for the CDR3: TGTGCCAGCAGAAGACAGGCCTTTACCTACGAGCAGTACTTC. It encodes CASRRQAFTYEQYF.

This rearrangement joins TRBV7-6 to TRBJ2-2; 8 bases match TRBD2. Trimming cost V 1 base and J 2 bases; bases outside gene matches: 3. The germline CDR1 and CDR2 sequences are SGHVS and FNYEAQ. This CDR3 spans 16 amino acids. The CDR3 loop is CASSLVAGPNTGELFF. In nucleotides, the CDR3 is TGTGCCAGCAGCTTAGTAGCGGGACCAAACACCGGGGAGCTGTTTTTT.

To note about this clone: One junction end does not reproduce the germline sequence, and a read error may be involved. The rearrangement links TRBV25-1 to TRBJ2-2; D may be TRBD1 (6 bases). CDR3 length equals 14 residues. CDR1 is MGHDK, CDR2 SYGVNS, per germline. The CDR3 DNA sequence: TGTGCCTGCAGGGGAACGGCGGGTAACGGGGAGCTGTTTTTT. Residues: CACRGTAGNGELFF. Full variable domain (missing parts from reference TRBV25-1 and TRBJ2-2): EADIYQTPRYLVIGTGKKITLECSQTMGHDKMYWYQQDPGMELHLIHYSYGVNSTEKGDLSSESTVSRIRTEHFPLTLESARPSHTSQYLCACRGTAGNGELFFGEGSRLTVL.

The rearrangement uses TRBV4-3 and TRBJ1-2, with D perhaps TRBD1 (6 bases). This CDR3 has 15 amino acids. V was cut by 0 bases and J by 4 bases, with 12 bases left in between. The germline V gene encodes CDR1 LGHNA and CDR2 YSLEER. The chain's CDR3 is CASSQDRTDPYGYTF. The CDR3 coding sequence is TGCGCCAGCAGCCAAGATAGGACAGACCCCTATGGCTACACCTTC.

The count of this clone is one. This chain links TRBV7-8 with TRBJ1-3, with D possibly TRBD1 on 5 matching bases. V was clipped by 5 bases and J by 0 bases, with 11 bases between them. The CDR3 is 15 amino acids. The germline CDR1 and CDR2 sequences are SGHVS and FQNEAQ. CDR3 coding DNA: TGTGCCAGCAGCCCATGGGGGGTCTCTGGAAACACCATATATTTT. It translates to CASSPWGVSGNTIYF.

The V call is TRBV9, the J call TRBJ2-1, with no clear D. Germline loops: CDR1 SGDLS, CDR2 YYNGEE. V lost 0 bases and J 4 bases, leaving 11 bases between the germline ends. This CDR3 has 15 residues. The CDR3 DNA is TGTGCCAGCAGCGTAGATAGGTCCGGGTACAATGAGCAGTTCTTC. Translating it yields CASSVDRSGYNEQFF.

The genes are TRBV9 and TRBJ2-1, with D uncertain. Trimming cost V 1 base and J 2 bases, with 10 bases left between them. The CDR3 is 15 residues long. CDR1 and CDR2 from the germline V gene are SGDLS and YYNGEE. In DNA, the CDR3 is TGTGCCAGCAGCGTAACAGCCACCACCTACAATGAGCAGTTCTTC. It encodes CASSVTATTYNEQFF.

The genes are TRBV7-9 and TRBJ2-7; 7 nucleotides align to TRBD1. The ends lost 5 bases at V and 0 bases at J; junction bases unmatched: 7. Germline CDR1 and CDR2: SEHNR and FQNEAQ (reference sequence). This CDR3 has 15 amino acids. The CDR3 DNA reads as TGTGCCAGCAGCGCCTCGACAGGGAGCTCCTACGAGCAGTACTTC. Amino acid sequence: CASSASTGSSYEQYF. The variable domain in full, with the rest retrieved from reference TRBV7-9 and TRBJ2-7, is DTGVSQNPRHKITKRGQNVTFRCDPISEHNRLYWYRQTLGQGPEFLTYFQNEAQLEKSRLLSDRFSAERPKGSFSTLEIQRTEQGDSAMYLCASSASTGSSYEQYFGPGTRLTVT.

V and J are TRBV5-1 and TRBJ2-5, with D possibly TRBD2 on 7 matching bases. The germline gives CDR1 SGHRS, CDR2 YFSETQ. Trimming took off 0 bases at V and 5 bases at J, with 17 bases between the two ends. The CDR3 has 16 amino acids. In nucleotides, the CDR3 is TGCGCCAGCAGCTTGGTAGGGGGAGGGCTCTCCGAGACCCAGTACTTC. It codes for CASSLVGGGLSETQYF.

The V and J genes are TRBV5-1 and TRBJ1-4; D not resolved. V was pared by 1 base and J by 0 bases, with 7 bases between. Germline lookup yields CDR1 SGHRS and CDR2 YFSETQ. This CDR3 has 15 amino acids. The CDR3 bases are TGCGCCAGCAGCTTGCGAGGTGCAACTAATGAAAAACTGTTTTTT. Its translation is CASSLRGATNEKLFF.

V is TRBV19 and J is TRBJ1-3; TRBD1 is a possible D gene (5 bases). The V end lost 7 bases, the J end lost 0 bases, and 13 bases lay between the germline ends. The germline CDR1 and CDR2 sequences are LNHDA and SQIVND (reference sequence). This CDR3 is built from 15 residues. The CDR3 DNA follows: TGTGCCAGTACGCCAGGGCGCCTCTCTGGAAACACCATATATTTT. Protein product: CASTPGRLSGNTIYF. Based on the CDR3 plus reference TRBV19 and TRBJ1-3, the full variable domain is DGGITQSPKYLFRKEGQNVTLSCEQNLNHDAMYWYRQDPGQGLRLIYYSQIVNDFQKGDIAEGYSVSREKKESFPLTVTSAQKNPTAFYLCASTPGRLSGNTIYFGEGSWLTVV.

As DNA, the CDR3 is TGTGCCATCACCCGAACTAGTTCCGGGGAGCTGTTTTTT. Its protein is CAITRTSSGELFF. V gene TRBV10-3 combines with J gene TRBJ2-2; perhaps TRBD2 as D (5 bases). Trimming removed 7 bases at V and 6 bases at J, with 12 bases between. CDR1 is ENHRY and CDR2 is SYGVKD in the germline V gene. CDR3 length: 13 amino acids.

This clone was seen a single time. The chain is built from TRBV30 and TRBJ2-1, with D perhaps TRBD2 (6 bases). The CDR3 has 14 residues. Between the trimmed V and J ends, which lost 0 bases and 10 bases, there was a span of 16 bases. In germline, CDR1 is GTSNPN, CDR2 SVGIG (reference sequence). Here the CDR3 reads CAWSVLSGSGEQFF. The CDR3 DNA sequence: TGTGCCTGGAGTGTACTAAGTGGGAGCGGGGAGCAGTTCTTC.

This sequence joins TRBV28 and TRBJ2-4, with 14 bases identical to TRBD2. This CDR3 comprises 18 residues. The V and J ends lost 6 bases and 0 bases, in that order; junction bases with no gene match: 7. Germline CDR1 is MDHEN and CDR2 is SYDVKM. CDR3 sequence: CASSHGLAGGLAKNIQYF. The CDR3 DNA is TGTGCCAGCAGCCATGGACTAGCGGGGGGTCTAGCCAAAAACATTCAGTACTTC.

DNA of the CDR3: TGTGCCAGTAGTATCCAGAACACTGAAGCTTTCTTT. Its translation is CASSIQNTEAFF. V is TRBV19 and J is TRBJ1-1; no reliable D call. The CDR3 totals 12 residues. V lost 3 bases to trimming and J lost 1 base, with 3 bases between them. Germline V lookup: CDR1 LNHDA, CDR2 SQIVND (reference sequence).

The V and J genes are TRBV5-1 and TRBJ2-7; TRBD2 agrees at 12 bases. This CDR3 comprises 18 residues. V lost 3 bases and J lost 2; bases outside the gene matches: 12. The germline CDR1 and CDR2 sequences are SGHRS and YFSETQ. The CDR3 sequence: CASSSGLAGGPFTYEQYF. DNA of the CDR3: TGCGCCAGCAGCTCCGGTCTAGCGGGGGGGCCGTTCACCTACGAGCAGTACTTC.